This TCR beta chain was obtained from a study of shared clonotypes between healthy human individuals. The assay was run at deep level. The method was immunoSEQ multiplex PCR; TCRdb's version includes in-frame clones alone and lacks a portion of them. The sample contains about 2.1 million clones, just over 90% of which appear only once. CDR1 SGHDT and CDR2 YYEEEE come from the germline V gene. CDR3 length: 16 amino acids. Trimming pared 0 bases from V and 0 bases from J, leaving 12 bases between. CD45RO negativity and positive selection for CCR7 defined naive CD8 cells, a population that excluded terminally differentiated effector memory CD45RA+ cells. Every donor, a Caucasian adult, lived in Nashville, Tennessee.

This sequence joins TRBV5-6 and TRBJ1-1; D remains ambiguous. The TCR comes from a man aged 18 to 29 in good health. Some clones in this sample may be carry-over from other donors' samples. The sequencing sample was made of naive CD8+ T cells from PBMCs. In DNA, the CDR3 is TGTGCCAGCAGCTTGGGGGTTCTGGGGTTGAACACTGAAGCTTTCTTT. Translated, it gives CASSLGVLGLNTEAFF.